This T cell receptor (beta chain) is from a study of T cell repertoires in cytomegalovirus infection. Study-level information: CMV epitopes, recently identified HLA-C-restricted and well-studied HLA-B-restricted, were used. TCR beta signatures that were public indicated CMV infection and matching HLA type.

A single record per CDR3 protein comes from TCRdb applying MiXCR to the reads. The table includes roughly 120,000 distinct CDR3 sequences, roughly a third detected once. V was pared by 2 bases and J by 5 bases, with 3 bases between. Germline values: CDR1 SEHNR, CDR2 FQNEAQ (reference sequence). The CDR3 runs to 11 residues. With respect to this clonotype: The antigen remains undetermined.

This sequence was found in a human donor in good health (CMV status not recorded). Some clones in this sample may be carry-over from other donors' samples. This material consisted of CD8+ T cells from cultured PBMCs, taken from culture after CMV antigen stimulation. The chain joins TRBV7-9 to TRBJ2-5; D is ambiguous. The CDR3 protein is CASSLTETQYF. CDR3 sequence (DNA): TGTGCCAGCAGCTTAACGGAGACCCAGTACTTC.